This T cell receptor (beta chain) was identified during a study of molecular identifiers for immune sequencing clone quantification. Study-wide context: Five aliquots were made in replicates from the RNA of 20,000 or 100,000 naive CD8 cells, and four were sequenced.

The sample holds a few counts of this clonotype. The antigen remains unidentified. The CDR3 is 16 amino acids. Germline CDR1 MNHEY, CDR2 SMNVEV (reference sequence). V was clipped by 6 bases and J by 2 bases, with 16 bases between them. Sorted naive CD8 T cells were those defined as CD8+CD4-CCR7+CD45RA+. Study-level findings and limits: Under 1% of molecules in naive cells, but over 97% of effector molecules, belonged to clones above 20 RNA copies.

Preparation of the bulk TCR libraries relied on previously described methods and listed TCR primers. MiXCR, run by TCRdb on the PCR reads, gives a single entry per CDR3 protein. The sample contains under 600,000 distinct CDR3 sequences, 25% of which appear only once. Sequencing input: naive CD8+ T cells from blood, with Jurkat cell RNA spiked in. Subset of the sample: FACS-sorted CD8+CD4-CCR7+CD45RA+ naive T cells. The sequence was obtained from a human donor in good health. Some libraries in this study had Jurkat cell RNA spiked in. The V and J genes are TRBV27 and TRBJ2-2, with D possibly being TRBD2 (7 bases). The CDR3 DNA reads TGTGCCAGCAGCCGGCCGGCGGGGGCAAACACCGGGGAGCTGTTTTTT. Encoded protein: CASSRPAGANTGELFF.